These 8 T cell receptor beta chains were all obtained from the same sample, sequenced in a study of blood T cell repertoires in COVID-19. The method was immunoSEQ multiplex PCR; TCRdb's version includes in-frame clones alone and lacks a portion of them. The table records roughly 170,000 clones, 60% to 80% of them present only once. The sequenced sample was peripheral blood. These receptor sequences come from a woman in her 70s with acute or convalescent COVID-19.

The CDR3 protein is CASSPAGAQETQYF. The CDR3 DNA reads as TGTGCCAGCAGTCCAGCGGGGGCGCAAGAGACCCAGTACTTC. V usage is TRBV28 and J usage is TRBJ2-5; 8 nucleotides align to TRBD2. The CDR3 length is 14 residues. The ends lost 5 bases at V and 2 bases at J; junction bases unmatched: 4. In germline, CDR1 is MDHEN, CDR2 SYDVKM.

The rearrangement uses TRBV4-1 and TRBJ2-5; D unresolved. The CDR3 spans 14 residues. V was clipped by 0 bases and J by 7 bases, with 12 bases between them. Per the germline V gene, CDR1 is MGHRA and CDR2 is YSYEKL. CDR3 protein: CASSQDYSSGTQYF. In nucleotides, the CDR3 is TGCGCCAGCAGCCAAGATTACTCGTCGGGGACCCAGTACTTC.

The chain joins TRBV25-1 to TRBJ2-7, with D perhaps TRBD2 (8 bases). The CDR3 has 12 amino acids. Germline CDR1 reads MGHDK; CDR2 reads SYGVNS. V was trimmed by 9 bases and J by 7 bases, leaving 16 bases between them. In DNA, the CDR3 is TGTGCCAGTCGGGAGGGGGCAAGAGAGCAGTACTTC. Translating gives CASREGAREQYF.

Comments on this clone: Its ends do not fully match the called genes, so a read error is possible. The DNA for the CDR3 is TGTGCCAGCAGGCAAGGGGAGGGGTTCTATGGCTACACCTTC. Translation: CASRQGEGFYGYTF. The rearrangement joins TRBV4-2 to TRBJ1-2; a weak D match, TRBD1 (5 bases). This CDR3 comprises 14 residues. The V gene's germline CDR1 is LGHNA and CDR2 YNFKEQ.

This clone was picked up a small number of times. The chain carries TRBV29-1 and TRBJ2-7, with 7 bases fitting TRBD2. Trimming at V came to 4 bases and at J to 5 bases, leaving 8 bases not matched to a gene. Looked up from germline, CDR1 is SQVTM and CDR2 is ANQGSEA. This CDR3 has 13 amino acids. CDR3 region: CSVVEASGDEQYF. The CDR3, as DNA: TGCAGCGTTGTAGAAGCTAGCGGCGACGAGCAGTACTTC.

V usage is TRBV11-3 and J usage is TRBJ2-1, with TRBD2 matching over 13 bases. The germline V gene has CDR1 SGHNT and CDR2 YENEEA. CDR3 size: 16 residues. Trimming at V came to 4 bases and at J to 6 bases, leaving 6 bases not matched to a gene. The CDR3 nucleotides are TGTGCCAGCAGCTACCAGACTAGCGGGAGGACCAATGAGCAGTTCTTC. Amino acids: CASSYQTSGRTNEQFF. Supplemented by reference TRBV11-3 and TRBJ2-1, the full variable domain reads EAGVVQSPRYKIIEKKQPVAFWCNPISGHNTLYWYLQNLGQGPELLIRYENEEAVDDSQLPKDRFSAERLKGVDSTLKIQPAELGDSAVYLCASSYQTSGRTNEQFFGPGTRLTVL.

The chain carries TRBV7-8 and TRBJ1-2; 9 nucleotides align to TRBD1. With 5 bases clipped from V and 7 bases from J, the junction kept 11 bases outside the gene matches. CDR3 length: 15 amino acids. The germline CDR1 and CDR2 sequences are SGHVS and FQNEAQ. The CDR3 sequence: CASSLQTGGGFGYTF. DNA for the CDR3: TGTGCCAGCAGCCTTCAAACAGGGGGCGGATTTGGCTACACCTTC.

The CDR3 here is CASSLARGSSPLHF. DNA of the CDR3: TGTGCCAGCAGCTTGGCGAGGGGGAGTTCACCCCTCCACTTT. The chain combines TRBV5-4 with TRBJ1-6, with D possibly matching TRBD1 (6 bases). V lost 0 bases and J lost 9, with 10 bases in between. CDR1 SGHNT and CDR2 YYREEE come from the germline V gene (reference sequence). The CDR3 has 14 residues. Looking up the rest from reference TRBV5-4 and TRBJ1-6 gives the full variable domain: ETGVTQSPTHLIKTRGQQVTLRCSSQSGHNTVSWYQQALGQGPQFIFQYYREEENGRGNFPPRFSGLQFPNYSSELNVNALELDDSALYLCASSLARGSSPLHFGNGTRLTVT.